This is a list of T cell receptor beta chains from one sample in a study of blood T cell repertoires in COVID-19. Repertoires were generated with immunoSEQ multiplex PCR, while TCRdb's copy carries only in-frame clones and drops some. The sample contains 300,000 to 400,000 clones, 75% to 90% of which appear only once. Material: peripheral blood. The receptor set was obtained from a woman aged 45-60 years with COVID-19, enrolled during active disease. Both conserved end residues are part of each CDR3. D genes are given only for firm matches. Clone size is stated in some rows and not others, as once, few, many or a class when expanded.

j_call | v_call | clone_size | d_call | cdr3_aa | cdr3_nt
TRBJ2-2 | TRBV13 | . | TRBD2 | CASRGALAGGRNTGELFF | TGTGCCAGCAGGGGGGCACTAGCGGGAGGCCGGAATACCGGGGAGCTGTTTTTT
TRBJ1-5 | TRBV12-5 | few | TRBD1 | CASGFMVSPGQVNYSNQPQHF | TGTGCTAGTGGTTTTATGGTCTCTCCGGGACAGGTAAATTATAGCAATCAGCCCCAGCATTTT
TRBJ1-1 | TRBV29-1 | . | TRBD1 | CSVRGLSEAFF | TGCAGCGTTAGGGGGCTTTCTGAAGCTTTCTTT
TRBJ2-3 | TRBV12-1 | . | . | CASIGRTSGTIDTQYF | TGTGCCAGCATCGGCCGAACTAGCGGGACGATAGATACGCAGTATTTT
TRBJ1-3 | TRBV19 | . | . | CASSINEFSGNTIYF | TGTGCCAGTAGTATCAATGAGTTCTCTGGAAACACCATATATTTT
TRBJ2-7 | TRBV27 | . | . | CASKSFRAEQYF | TGTGCCAGCAAGTCGTTCAGGGCCGAGCAGTACTTC
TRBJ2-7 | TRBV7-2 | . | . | CASSSSSVSSYEQYF | TGTGCCAGCAGCTCCTCATCGGTCTCGTCCTACGAGCAGTACTTC
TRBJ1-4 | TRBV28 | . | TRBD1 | CASSPKVRGPDEKLFF | TGTGCCAGCAGTCCGAAGGTCAGGGGGCCGGACGAAAAACTGTTTTTT
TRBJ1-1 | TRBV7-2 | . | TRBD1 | CASSLGVSGGSTEAFF | TGTGCCAGCAGCTTAGGTGTTTCAGGGGGTAGTACTGAAGCTTTCTTT
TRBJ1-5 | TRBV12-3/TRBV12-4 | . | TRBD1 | CASTRDRRQPQHF | TGTGCCAGCACCCGGGACAGGCGTCAGCCCCAGCATTTT
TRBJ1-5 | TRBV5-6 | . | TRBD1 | CASSLAGQYSNQPQHF | TGTGCCAGCAGCTTGGCGGGACAGTATAGCAATCAGCCCCAGCATTTT
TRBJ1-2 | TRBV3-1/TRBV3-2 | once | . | CASSRTGYGYTF | TGTGCCAGCAGCCGGACGGGGTATGGCTACACCTTC